The entry that follows covers one TCR beta chain sequence. This sample stems from a study of cytomegalovirus exposure and HLA in healthy donors. At the level of the study: For the approximately 360 genotyped donors, about 81% fell within the Caucasian-associated ancestry cluster.

Vbeta (60) and Jbeta (13) primers were used in the PCR. Measured with immunoSEQ multiplex PCR; TCRdb has only the in-frame clones, and not every one. The sample gives around 100,000 clones, approximately 84% of which show up once; around 2.3% is in the top ten. The CDR3 is made up of 13 amino acids. V dropped 2 bases and J dropped 6; count of bases not matched to a gene: 7. Per the germline V gene, CDR1 is GTSNPN and CDR2 is SVGIG (reference sequence). The source material was PBMCs. The chain is built from TRBV30 and TRBJ2-7; TRBD2 agrees at 7 bases. This receptor was identified in a man aged 18 to 35 in good health and CMV-seronegative. This CDR3 reads CAWSFGGSSEQYF. The CDR3 bases are TGTGCCTGGAGTTTCGGCGGGAGTAGCGAGCAGTACTTC.